This is a list of T cell receptor beta chains from one sample in a study of Ad26.COV2.S vaccination and SARS-CoV-2 variants. Profiled with immunoSEQ multiplex PCR; TCRdb holds only in-frame clones, not every one. The repertoire has around 350,000 clones, around 84% of them found once; the top ten carry roughly 3.5%. The sample was peripheral blood, taken in a trial of Ad26.COV2.S vaccine versus placebo. The receptors stem from a person between 18 and 59 years old who received the Ad26.COV2.S COVID-19 vaccine or a placebo. The CDR3 runs from the conserved cysteine through the conserved F or W. A D gene is named only where the DNA matches it firmly. A row's size may be missing; if present it is once, few, many or a size class.

J: TRBJ2-1; size: .; D: .; V: TRBV6-9; DNA: TGTGCCAGCAGTTATGAGGTGCCATTTGATGAGCAGTTCTTC; CDR3: CASSYEVPFDEQFF
J: TRBJ1-5; size: .; D: TRBD1; V: TRBV19; DNA: TGTGCCAGTATGCTACAGGGGGGTAATCAGCCCCAGCATTTT; CDR3: CASMLQGGNQPQHF
J: TRBJ2-1; size: .; D: .; V: TRBV6-2/TRBV6-3; DNA: TGTGCCAGCAGTTACGCTGGAACCGCCTACAATGAGCAGTTCTTC; CDR3: CASSYAGTAYNEQFF
J: TRBJ2-3; size: .; D: .; V: TRBV4-3; DNA: TGCGCCAGCAGCCAAGATGGAAGGGTGGGGGAAGCAGATACGCAGTATTTT; CDR3: CASSQDGRVGEADTQYF
J: TRBJ2-3; size: .; D: .; V: TRBV15; DNA: TGTGCCACCAGCACCAGCGGGTCGCACGGGTCAGATACGCAGTATTTT; CDR3: CATSTSGSHGSDTQYF
J: TRBJ2-3; size: .; D: .; V: TRBV7-5; DNA: TGTGCCAGAAGCTTAGTCACAGGGAGTGGCACAGATACGCAGTATTTT; CDR3: CARSLVTGSGTDTQYF
J: TRBJ1-6; size: .; D: .; V: TRBV3-1/TRBV3-2; DNA: TGTGCCAGCAGCCTAGGACAGAATAATTCACCCCTCCACTTT; CDR3: CASSLGQNNSPLHF
J: TRBJ1-4; size: .; D: TRBD1; V: TRBV25-1; DNA: TGTGCCAGCAGTGCCCCGGGACAGGGAAGTGAAAAACTGTTTTTT; CDR3: CASSAPGQGSEKLFF
J: TRBJ2-1; size: .; D: .; V: TRBV5-1; DNA: TGCGCCAGCAGCGCTGATGACAGTTACAATGAGCAGTTCTTC; CDR3: CASSADDSYNEQFF
J: TRBJ2-7; size: .; D: TRBD2; V: TRBV7-2; DNA: TGTGCCAGCAGCTTATTGGGACTAGCAGTTCCCAGCGAGCAGTACTTC; CDR3: CASSLLGLAVPSEQYF
J: TRBJ1-1; size: .; D: .; V: TRBV18; DNA: TGTGCCAGCTCAACGAGGACGGGAGGGGCCACTGAAGCTTTCTTT; CDR3: CASSTRTGGATEAFF
J: TRBJ2-7; size: .; D: .; V: TRBV29-1; DNA: TGCAGCGTGGCGGGACAGCTCGACTCCTACGAGCAGTACTTC; CDR3: CSVAGQLDSYEQYF
J: TRBJ1-5; size: .; D: .; V: TRBV3-1/TRBV3-2; DNA: TGTGCCAGCAGCCAATGTCAGGAGGTGCCTCCAGGGCCCCAGCATTTT; CDR3: CASSQCQEVPPGPQHF
J: TRBJ1-1; size: .; D: TRBD1; V: TRBV6-5; DNA: TGTGCCAGCAGTCCTGGACAGGGGTCCCCTGAAGCTTTCTTT; CDR3: CASSPGQGSPEAFF
J: TRBJ2-1; size: .; D: TRBD2; V: TRBV24-1; DNA: TGTGCCACCAGTGATCGGGGGGGGCCAAACAACAATGAGCAGTTCTTC; CDR3: CATSDRGGPNNNEQFF
J: TRBJ2-3; size: .; D: .; V: TRBV5-1; DNA: TGCGCCAGCAGCCAGGACGGGGGCTATACGCAGTATTTT; CDR3: CASSQDGGYTQYF
J: TRBJ1-4; size: .; D: TRBD1; V: TRBV9; DNA: TGTGCCAGCAGCCCTCGTCAGGGGGTTTCTAATGAAAAACTGTTTTTT; CDR3: CASSPRQGVSNEKLFF
J: TRBJ1-3; size: .; D: .; V: TRBV18; DNA: TGTGCCAGCTCACCAAAAGCGGACACCATATATTTT; CDR3: CASSPKADTIYF
J: TRBJ1-5; size: .; D: .; V: TRBV19; DNA: TGTGCCAGTAGTATAGCCAATCAGCCCCAGCATTTT; CDR3: CASSIANQPQHF
J: TRBJ2-1; size: .; D: TRBD1; V: TRBV5-5; DNA: TGTGCCAGCAGCTTGGCACAGGGGGCGTACAATGAGCAGTTCTTC; CDR3: CASSLAQGAYNEQFF
J: TRBJ2-7; size: .; D: TRBD1; V: TRBV18; DNA: TGTGCCAGCTCACCTGGGACAGGGACCCACTACGAGCAGTACTTC; CDR3: CASSPGTGTHYEQYF
J: TRBJ2-2; size: .; D: .; V: TRBV7-2; DNA: TGTGCCAGCAGCTTTGGAGGGGCTGGGGAGCTGTTTTTT; CDR3: CASSFGGAGELFF
J: TRBJ2-5; size: .; D: .; V: TRBV5-1; DNA: TGCGCCAGCAGCCCCGGACCGGGGAGCGAGACCCAGTACTTC; CDR3: CASSPGPGSETQYF
J: TRBJ1-1; size: .; D: .; V: TRBV7-9; DNA: TGTGCCAGCAGCTTAATCCCCCTGGGGGCGAAGACTGAAGCTTTCTTT; CDR3: CASSLIPLGAKTEAFF
J: TRBJ1-2; size: .; D: TRBD1; V: TRBV5-1; DNA: TGCGCCAGCAGCTGGGTAGGGACAGCTAACTATGGCTACACCTTC; CDR3: CASSWVGTANYGYTF
J: TRBJ2-7; size: .; D: TRBD1; V: TRBV19; DNA: TGTGCCTCCTCCGTCGGACAGGGGAGTTACGAGCAGTACTTC; CDR3: CASSVGQGSYEQYF
J: TRBJ1-6; size: .; D: .; V: TRBV13; DNA: TGTGCCAGCAGCCCCAGGGGAACCTATAATTCACCCCTCCACTTT; CDR3: CASSPRGTYNSPLHF
J: TRBJ2-7; size: .; D: .; V: TRBV4-1; DNA: TGCGCCAGCGGAACCGGGACTGACTCCTACGAGCAGTACTTC; CDR3: CASGTGTDSYEQYF
J: TRBJ1-2; size: .; D: .; V: TRBV16; DNA: TGTGCCAGCAGCCGTATGCCTGACTATGGCTACACCTTC; CDR3: CASSRMPDYGYTF
J: TRBJ2-3; size: .; D: TRBD2; V: TRBV5-8; DNA: TGTGCCAGAGATAGCGGGATTTGGCCAGATACGCAGTATTTT; CDR3: CARDSGIWPDTQYF
J: TRBJ1-1; size: .; D: .; V: TRBV7-9; DNA: TGTGCCAGCAGCTTAGTCGGTTGGTGGGACACTGAAGCTTTCTTT; CDR3: CASSLVGWWDTEAFF
J: TRBJ2-2; size: .; D: .; V: TRBV6-2/TRBV6-3; DNA: TGTGCCAGCAGTTACACCCGGATGACGGGGGTAAGGACCGGGGAGCTGTTTTTT; CDR3: CASSYTRMTGVRTGELFF
J: TRBJ2-5; size: .; D: .; V: TRBV4-3; DNA: TGCGCCAGCAGCCAAGGGAGATATTTGCGGGCAGGACCTCTCCAAGAGACCCAGTACTTC; CDR3: CASSQGRYLRAGPLQETQYF
J: TRBJ2-7; size: .; D: TRBD1; V: TRBV7-9; DNA: TGTGCCAGCAGCTCAAGCGACAGGGGGCGTGTGCAGTACTTC; CDR3: CASSSSDRGRVQYF
J: TRBJ1-5; size: .; D: .; V: TRBV7-7; DNA: TGTGCCAGCAGCTTCTGGGTGAGGGGCAATCAGCCCCAGCATTTT; CDR3: CASSFWVRGNQPQHF
J: TRBJ2-5; size: .; D: .; V: TRBV25-1; DNA: TGTGCCAGCAGTGGTAATTACGGGGAGACCCAGTACTTC; CDR3: CASSGNYGETQYF
J: TRBJ1-3; size: .; D: .; V: TRBV30; DNA: TGTGCCTGGAGTGTACGTCGGGGGCGCCCCTCTGGAAACACCATATATTTT; CDR3: CAWSVRRGRPSGNTIYF
J: TRBJ2-7; size: .; D: TRBD2; V: TRBV7-2; DNA: TGTGCCAGCAGCTTACCTCGGACTAGCGGAAACGAGCAGTACTTC; CDR3: CASSLPRTSGNEQYF
J: TRBJ1-1; size: once; D: TRBD1; V: TRBV13; DNA: TGTGCCAGCAGCTTCGGGGACAGGCCCAGTTACACTGAAGCTTTCTTT; CDR3: CASSFGDRPSYTEAFF
J: TRBJ1-2; size: once; D: TRBD1; V: TRBV10-3; DNA: TGTGCCATCAGTTCCACAGGGGCGGGGAACTATGGCTACACCTTC; CDR3: CAISSTGAGNYGYTF
J: TRBJ2-2; size: once; D: .; V: TRBV5-6; DNA: TGTGCCAGCAGCCCTCAACAGGGAATTACCCCCGGGGAGCTGTTTTTT; CDR3: CASSPQQGITPGELFF
J: TRBJ1-1; size: .; D: .; V: TRBV5-6; DNA: TGTGCCAGCAGCTTGAAGGGTTACACTGAAGCTTTCTTT; CDR3: CASSLKGYTEAFF
J: TRBJ2-7; size: .; D: .; V: TRBV28; DNA: TGTGCCAGCATGGACCAGTTTAGAGGGGTCTGGGCCTACGAGCAGTACTTC; CDR3: CASMDQFRGVWAYEQYF
J: TRBJ1-2; size: .; D: .; V: TRBV3-1/TRBV3-2; DNA: TGTGCCAGCAGCCAAGAATGGAACAGGGTAAAAGGCTACACCTTC; CDR3: CASSQEWNRVKGYTF
J: TRBJ2-3; size: .; D: TRBD2; V: TRBV5-5; DNA: TGTGCCAGCAGCGGCAGGAGCGGGAGGGTGCTTGACACAGATACGCAGTATTTT; CDR3: CASSGRSGRVLDTDTQYF
J: TRBJ2-5; size: .; D: TRBD1; V: TRBV24-1; DNA: TGTGCCACCAGTGATGGCCGGGCAGGGGGTTATGAGACCCAGTACTTC; CDR3: CATSDGRAGGYETQYF
J: TRBJ2-1; size: .; D: TRBD2; V: TRBV15; DNA: TGTGGCCACGGACTAGCGTTGAATGAGCAGTTCTTC; CDR3: CGHGLALNEQFF
J: TRBJ2-2; size: .; D: .; V: TRBV6-5; DNA: TGTGCCAGCAGTTACATGGGTCTCGGGGAGCTGTTTTTT; CDR3: CASSYMGLGELFF